These 17 T cell receptor beta chains originate from one sample sequenced in a study of blood T cell repertoires in COVID-19. Method: immunoSEQ multiplex PCR; TCRdb's copy keeps in-frame clones and lacks some. The data hold 50,000 to 60,000 clones, with approximately 85% observed a single time. The sequenced material came from peripheral blood. These receptors were obtained from a human donor in a cohort sampled during active COVID-19.

The V gene is TRBV28, the J gene TRBJ2-2; a weak D match, TRBD2 (6 bases). CDR1 MDHEN and CDR2 SYDVKM come from the germline V gene. Trimming removed 3 bases from V and 0 bases from J, with 14 bases in between. The CDR3 sequence is 17 residues long. CDR3 in DNA: TGTGCCAGCAGTTTTTACGGGAGAGGCGCGAACACCGGGGAGCTGTTTTTT. Translated, it gives CASSFYGRGANTGELFF. Together with reference TRBV28 and TRBJ2-2, the CDR3 gives the full variable domain: DVKVTQSSRYLVKRTGEKVFLECVQDMDHENMFWYRQDPGLGLRLIYFSYDVKMKEKGDIPEGYSVSREKKERFSLILESASTNQTSMYLCASSFYGRGANTGELFFGEGSRLTVL.

The chain carries TRBV24-1 and TRBJ1-1; no clear D. There are 14 residues in the CDR3. V dropped 10 bases and J dropped 6 bases, with 20 bases sitting between them. Germline CDR1 and CDR2: KGHDR and SFDVKD. CDR3 in amino acids: CATNKGPPEAEAFF. CDR3 sequence (DNA): TGTGCCACTAATAAGGGTCCACCGGAGGCTGAAGCTTTCTTT.

A few counts support this clone. The chain links TRBV18 to TRBJ2-7, with 8 bases identical to TRBD1. J was trimmed by 2 bases and V by 0 bases; bases with no gene match: 0. The CDR3 runs 14 residues. CDR1 KGHSH and CDR2 LQKENI come from the germline V gene. As DNA, the CDR3 is TGTGCCAGCTCACCACCGGGACAGGCCTACGAGCAGTACTTC. Its translation is CASSPPGQAYEQYF.

The rearrangement joins TRBV4-3 to TRBJ2-1, with 8 bases lining up with TRBD2. V trimming: 4 bases; J trimming: 7 bases; junction bases outside the gene matches: 15. This CDR3 is built from 17 residues. From germline, CDR1 is LGHNA and CDR2 YSLEER. CDR3 DNA sequence: TGCGCCAGCAGCCTAACCTGGTCTAGCGGGTTTAGTAATGAGCAGTTCTTC. Amino acids: CASSLTWSSGFSNEQFF.

This chain connects TRBV15 to TRBJ2-1; D may be TRBD2 (6 bases). The CDR3 has 16 residues. CDR1 and CDR2 from the germline V gene are LNHNV and YYDKDF (reference sequence). The V and J ends lost 5 bases and 5 bases respectively, with 19 bases between them. CDR3 DNA sequence: TGTGCCACCAGCCCCCCCAGCGGGCGTCCTCACAATGAGCAGTTCTTC. The encoded protein is CATSPPSGRPHNEQFF.

The chain carries TRBV30 and TRBJ2-1; 11 bases are shared with TRBD2. Germline values: CDR1 GTSNPN, CDR2 SVGIG (reference sequence). The CDR3 is 15 amino acids. The V and J ends lost 4 bases and 4 bases, in that order; junction bases with no gene match: 6. This chain's CDR3 is CAWNPGLAVYNEQFF. As DNA, the CDR3 is TGTGCCTGGAACCCGGGACTAGCGGTTTACAATGAGCAGTTCTTC.

The chain carries TRBV7-2 and TRBJ2-7; TRBD1 is a possible D gene (5 bases). The CDR3 runs to 15 residues. Germline V lookup: CDR1 SGHTA, CDR2 FQGNSA. The germline V and J ends were trimmed by 4 bases and 0 bases, with 13 bases remaining between them. The CDR3: CASSSQVFSSYEQYF. The DNA for the CDR3 is TGTGCCAGCAGCTCACAGGTTTTTAGCTCCTACGAGCAGTACTTC.

The gene calls are TRBV29-1 and TRBJ2-3; 10 positions agree with TRBD2. This CDR3 is 21 amino acids long. J was trimmed by 4 bases and V by 3 bases; bases with no gene match: 25. Germline CDR1 SQVTM, CDR2 ANQGSEA. CDR3 nucleotides: TGCAGCGTTGACCACCAAGCCCTCACTAAGCGGGAGGGCCCCGGGGCAGATACGCAGTATTTT. It encodes CSVDHQALTKREGPGADTQYF.

This clone was seen a few times. The genes are TRBV6-1 and TRBJ2-7; a possible D gene is TRBD2 (5 bases). The CDR3 consists of 16 residues. Trimming left V 1 base short and J 3 bases short, with 16 bases between. CDR1 and CDR2 from the germline V gene are MNHNS and SASEGT. The CDR3 is CASSEVGASLSYEQYF. In DNA form, the CDR3 reads TGTGCCAGCAGTGAAGTTGGTGCTAGCTTGAGCTACGAGCAGTACTTC.

The chain couples TRBV19 to TRBJ1-5, with 9 bases matching TRBD1. The CDR3 consists of 18 residues. J lost 2 bases, V lost 6 bases, and 14 bases had no gene match. CDR1 is LNHDA, CDR2 SQIVND, per germline (reference sequence). CDR3 nucleotides: TGTGCCAGTAGCAACTACCGGAACAGGGGGCTTGGCAATCAGCCCCAGCATTTT. It codes for CASSNYRNRGLGNQPQHF. Filled out from reference TRBV19 and TRBJ1-5, the complete variable domain reads DGGITQSPKYLFRKEGQNVTLSCEQNLNHDAMYWYRQDPGQGLRLIYYSQIVNDFQKGDIAEGYSVSREKKESFPLTVTSAQKNPTAFYLCASSNYRNRGLGNQPQHFGDGTRLSIL.

The rearrangement joins TRBV6-4 to TRBJ2-3, with 7 bases lining up with TRBD1. The germline gives CDR1 MRHNA, CDR2 SNTAGT. Losses at the gene ends were 6 bases for V and 4 bases for J; bases not matched to a gene: 4. The CDR3 runs 13 residues. For the CDR3, the DNA is TGTGCCAGCAGGATGACAGGGTCAGATACGCAGTATTTT. Encoded protein: CASRMTGSDTQYF.

The chain recombines TRBV7-8 with TRBJ1-5, with no clear D. The V gene lost 5 bases and the J gene lost 4 bases, with 12 bases spanning the gap. Germline CDR1 is SGHVS and CDR2 is FQNEAQ. The CDR3 covers 14 residues. The CDR3 sequence is CASSALVRNQPQHF. In DNA, the CDR3 is TGTGCCAGCAGCGCCTTGGTGAGAAATCAGCCCCAGCATTTT.

In DNA, the CDR3 is TGTGCCAGCAGCCCTCCAGGGACGGGAGGGACCCAGTACTTC. This sequence encodes CASSPPGTGGTQYF. The V and J genes are TRBV7-3 and TRBJ2-5, with TRBD2 matching over 7 bases. V lost 5 bases and J lost 7; bases outside the gene matches: 10. This CDR3 region has 14 residues. Germline V lookup: CDR1 SGHTA, CDR2 FQGTGA.

The chain employs TRBV7-8 and TRBJ1-1; 7 nucleotides align to TRBD1. Trimming took 1 base from V and 2 from J; bases not matched to a gene: 4. CDR1 and CDR2 from the germline V gene are SGHVS and FQNEAQ. The CDR3 runs 15 residues. CDR3 protein: CASSLGGTANTEAFF. CDR3 sequence (DNA): TGTGCCAGCAGCTTAGGGGGGACAGCCAACACTGAAGCTTTCTTT.

The rearrangement joins TRBV5-1 to TRBJ1-3, with D tentatively TRBD1 (5 bases). Germline V gene lookup returns CDR1 SGHRS and CDR2 YFSETQ. The CDR3 is made up of 14 amino acids. Trimming removed 4 bases from V and 7 bases from J, with 15 bases in between. The CDR3 coding sequence is TGCGCCAGCAGCCCCGGGGGGGTTCTCAACACCATATATTTT. It yields the protein CASSPGGVLNTIYF.

This clone was seen once. This chain joins TRBV4-2 and TRBJ2-5, with 8 bases fitting TRBD2. The CDR3 has 14 amino acids. V trimming: 4 bases; J trimming: 4 bases; junction bases outside the gene matches: 5. The germline V gene has CDR1 LGHNA and CDR2 YNFKEQ. CDR3 sequence (DNA): TGTGCCAGCAGCCCGGGACTAGATATAGAGACCCAGTACTTC. Protein: CASSPGLDIETQYF.

This chain uses TRBV7-3 with TRBJ2-7; the match to TRBD2 covers 7 bases. This CDR3 comprises 13 residues. Looked up from germline, CDR1 is SGHTA and CDR2 is FQGTGA. V trimming: 5 bases; J trimming: 3 bases; junction bases outside the gene matches: 4. The CDR3 spells CASSPGTIYEQYF. The CDR3 DNA reads as TGTGCCAGCAGCCCGGGGACTATCTACGAGCAGTACTTC.